Following are 27 T cell receptor beta chains from one sample sequenced in a study of cytomegalovirus exposure and HLA in healthy donors (dated by TCRdb to the late 2010s). Receptors were amplified or captured by the immunoSEQ multiplex PCR assay. The multiplex PCR relied on a mix of 60 forward primers for TCR Vbeta segments and 13 reverse primers for TCR Jbeta segments. TCRdb took over this immuneACCESS table, retaining in-frame rearrangements with V and J assigned. Such tables are incomplete; in checked studies, under half of the missing clones stem from an unresolved V gene, and the remainder is unexplained. This sample gives about 150,000 clones in total; over 70% of them show up just once. The ten largest clones represent about 5.6% of the sample. The sample consisted of PBMCs. Every receptor here comes from a young man in good health and CMV-seropositive.

The chain carries TRBV18 and TRBJ1-2; no clear D gene. In germline, CDR1 is KGHSH, CDR2 LQKENI. V lost 5 bases, J lost 10 bases, and 17 bases lay in between. The CDR3 runs to 13 residues. This chain's CDR3 is CASSLTDGLNYTF. Written as DNA, the CDR3 is TGTGCCAGCTCATTAACAGACGGATTAAACTACACCTTC.

The rearrangement joins TRBV5-1 to TRBJ1-6, with 9 positions matching TRBD1. The trim removed 3 bases at V and 11 bases at J, leaving 3 bases unmatched. The CDR3 is 13 residues long. Germline assignment: CDR1 SGHRS and CDR2 YFSETQ. The CDR3 DNA is TGCGCCAGCAGCTCCGGGACAGGGCCACCCCTCCACTTT. Its protein is CASSSGTGPPLHF.

The chain has TRBV7-9 and TRBJ2-3; D unresolved. Trimming pared 3 bases from V and 7 bases from J, leaving 2 bases between. The CDR3 spans 10 residues. The germline CDR1 and CDR2 sequences are SEHNR and FQNEAQ (reference sequence). CDR3 protein: CASSFNTQYF. The CDR3 nucleotides are TGTGCCAGCAGCTTTAATACGCAGTATTTT.

This rearrangement joins TRBV5-4 to TRBJ2-1, with TRBD2 matching over 12 bases. This CDR3 spans 17 amino acids. The V and J ends lost 5 bases and 5 bases, in that order; junction bases with no gene match: 11. The germline V gene encodes CDR1 SGHNT and CDR2 YYREEE (reference sequence). The CDR3 DNA follows: TGTGCCAGCAGTTCAAGCTTAGGACTAGCGGGGAACAATGAGCAGTTCTTC. As protein: CASSSSLGLAGNNEQFF.

The genes are TRBV10-2 and TRBJ2-7; 8 bases line up with TRBD1. Germline loops: CDR1 WSHSY, CDR2 SAAADI. There are 15 residues in the CDR3. V was pared by 8 bases and J by 7 bases, with 16 bases of the junction left unmatched. DNA of the CDR3: TGCGCCAGCGGAGGGTGGGACAGGACGTCGGGGGAGCAGTACTTC. Its protein product is CASGGWDRTSGEQYF.

The chain employs TRBV9 and TRBJ2-1; 9 nucleotides align to TRBD2. V trimming: 4 bases; J trimming: 8 bases; junction bases outside the gene matches: 13. Germline CDR1 reads SGDLS; CDR2 reads YYNGEE. The CDR3 contains 16 residues. The CDR3 DNA follows: TGTGCCAGCAGCACTGATCTAGCGGGGTGGATCCATGAGCAGTTCTTC. As protein: CASSTDLAGWIHEQFF.

This chain joins TRBV6-1 and TRBJ1-1; D is ambiguous. Trimming took off 8 bases at V and 5 bases at J, with 15 bases between the two ends. CDR1 is MNHNS and CDR2 is SASEGT in the germline V gene. This CDR3 is built from 13 residues. The CDR3 sequence is CASPRHAGTEAFF. The CDR3, as DNA: TGTGCCAGCCCGAGACACGCCGGTACTGAAGCTTTCTTT.

The chain couples TRBV28 to TRBJ1-1; 10 bases match TRBD1. V shed 7 bases, J shed 3 bases, and the junction held 8 bases outside the gene matches. In germline, CDR1 is MDHEN, CDR2 SYDVKM. The CDR3 is 15 residues long. CDR3 DNA sequence: TGTGCCAGCAAGGACAGGGGGAGGGGGGACACTGAAGCTTTCTTT. Translated, it gives CASKDRGRGDTEAFF.

There are a few counts of this clone. The chain is built from TRBV2 and TRBJ1-2; D unresolved. CDR1 SNHLY and CDR2 FYNNEI come from the germline V gene. This CDR3 has 14 residues. The V gene lost 2 bases and the J gene lost 5 bases, with 12 bases spanning the gap. The chain's CDR3 is CASSESFLSYGYTF. As DNA, the CDR3 is TGTGCCAGCAGTGAAAGTTTTTTGAGTTATGGCTACACCTTC.

The chain recombines TRBV10-3 with TRBJ2-5; no reliable D call. The V gene's germline CDR1 is ENHRY and CDR2 SYGVKD. Deletions cut 4 bases from V and 2 bases from J, with 8 bases between. The CDR3 runs to 13 residues. Written as DNA, the CDR3 is TGTGCCATCAGTGCCGGTTCGCAAGAGACCCAGTACTTC. It codes for CAISAGSQETQYF.

The chain carries TRBV19 and TRBJ2-5, with D maybe TRBD2 (5 bases). This CDR3 is built from 13 residues. Trimming removed 6 bases from V and 5 bases from J, with 13 bases in between. CDR1 is LNHDA and CDR2 is SQIVND in the germline V gene (reference sequence). The CDR3 loop is CASSRGRWETQYF. CDR3 DNA: TGTGCCAGTAGCCGAGGGCGTTGGGAGACCCAGTACTTC.

This rearrangement joins TRBV28 to TRBJ2-5; 12 bases are a match to TRBD2. In germline, CDR1 is MDHEN, CDR2 SYDVKM. Trimming at V came to 2 bases and at J to 2 bases, leaving 0 bases not matched to a gene. The CDR3 is made up of 15 amino acids. The CDR3 sequence: CASSLTSGGQETQYF. DNA for the CDR3: TGTGCCAGCAGTTTAACTAGCGGGGGGCAAGAGACCCAGTACTTC.

This chain connects TRBV5-6 to TRBJ2-2, with 9 positions matching TRBD1. Germline CDR1 SGHDT, CDR2 YYEEEE. The CDR3 consists of 15 residues. V was clipped by 3 bases and J by 6 bases; unmatched bases: 6. The CDR3: CASSSRDRVAGELFF. The CDR3 DNA reads TGTGCCAGCAGCTCCCGGGACAGGGTGGCCGGGGAGCTGTTTTTT. Based on the CDR3 plus reference TRBV5-6 and TRBJ2-2, the full variable domain is DAGVTQSPTHLIKTRGQQVTLRCSPKSGHDTVSWYQQALGQGPQFIFQYYEEEERQRGNFPDRFSGHQFPNYSSELNVNALLLGDSALYLCASSSRDRVAGELFFGEGSRLTVL.

This chain uses TRBV2 with TRBJ1-1; a weak D match, TRBD1 (6 bases). CDR3 length equals 15 residues. V lost 3 bases, J lost 0 bases, and 11 bases lay in between. CDR1 is SNHLY, CDR2 FYNNEI, per germline. CDR3 DNA: TGTGCCAGCAGTGATTCTGGACAGATGAACACTGAAGCTTTCTTT. Its translation: CASSDSGQMNTEAFF.

CDR3 amino acids: CASSVIPGANEKLFF. The DNA for the CDR3 is TGCGCCAGCAGCGTTATCCCAGGGGCTAATGAAAAACTGTTTTTT. The rearrangement links TRBV5-1 to TRBJ1-4; a possible D gene is TRBD1 (6 bases). The CDR3 is 15 amino acids. Germline V gene data show CDR1 as SGHRS and CDR2 as YFSETQ. Trimming took 4 bases from V and 3 from J, leaving 13 bases between them.

This clone occurred a few times. The V and J genes are TRBV6-6 and TRBJ2-7; weak D call: TRBD1 (6 bases). Trimming pared 4 bases from V and 7 bases from J, leaving 17 bases between. The CDR3 loop spans 14 amino acids. The germline V gene has CDR1 MNHNY and CDR2 SVGAGI (reference sequence). CDR3 loop: CASSLSRTRGEQYF. In DNA form, the CDR3 reads TGTGCCAGCAGTTTGAGTCGGACCAGGGGAGAGCAGTACTTC.

The chain combines TRBV12-5 with TRBJ1-4; no definite D call. Germline CDR1 is LGHNT and CDR2 is FRNRAP. The CDR3 contains 13 residues. V lost 7 bases to trimming and J lost 8 bases, with 14 bases between them. The CDR3 DNA reads as TGTGCTAGTGCTGCAGACGGTAGCGAAAAACTGTTTTTT. Amino acid sequence: CASAADGSEKLFF.

This sequence joins TRBV4-1 and TRBJ2-5; D is possibly TRBD1 (6 bases). The CDR3 sequence is 15 residues long. The V end was cut by 5 bases, the J end by 11 bases, with 24 bases between. CDR1 and CDR2 from the germline V gene are MGHRA and YSYEKL. CDR3 DNA sequence: TGCGCCAGCAGCAAGGAACCGGGACACAGGGAAGAGCAGTACTTC. This translates into CASSKEPGHREEQYF.

The rearrangement links TRBV7-9 to TRBJ2-1; 13 bases line up with TRBD2. Germline lookup yields CDR1 SEHNR and CDR2 FQNEAQ (reference sequence). This CDR3 region has 16 residues. After removal of 1 base from V and 4 bases from J, the junction contained 1 base not matched to a gene. The CDR3 DNA follows: TGTGCCAGCAGCTTAGGGACTAGCGGGGGTTACAATGAGCAGTTCTTC. Translated: CASSLGTSGGYNEQFF.

The chain recombines TRBV13 with TRBJ1-1; 10 bases align to TRBD1. This CDR3 region has 17 residues. V shed 4 bases and J 1 base; nucleotides not matched to a gene: 9. Germline V gene sequence: CDR1 PRHDT, CDR2 FYEKMQ (reference sequence). The CDR3 is CASSSYRDRGSNTEAFF. The CDR3, as DNA: TGTGCCAGCAGCTCCTACCGGGACAGGGGATCGAACACTGAAGCTTTCTTT. The variable domain in full, completed from reference TRBV13 and TRBJ1-1, reads AAGVIQSPRHLIKEKRETATLKCYPIPRHDTVYWYQQGPGQDPQFLISFYEKMQSDKGSIPDRFSAQQFSDYHSELNMSSLELGDSALYFCASSSYRDRGSNTEAFFGQGTRLTVV.

The chain uses TRBV28 and TRBJ2-6; possible D gene TRBD1, 6 bases. CDR1 MDHEN and CDR2 SYDVKM come from the germline V gene. The CDR3 runs 16 residues. The V and J ends lost 8 bases and 0 bases respectively, with 14 bases between them. DNA for the CDR3: TGTGCCAGCTCCTTACAGGGCTTCTCTGGGGCCAACGTCCTGACTTTC. It specifies CASSLQGFSGANVLTF.

The genes are TRBV6-1 and TRBJ2-4, with TRBD1 matching over 8 bases. Losses at the gene ends were 1 base for V and 3 bases for J; bases not matched to a gene: 5. Per the germline V gene, CDR1 is MNHNS and CDR2 is SASEGT. The CDR3 length is 16 residues. CDR3 region: CASSEVPTGVKNIQYF. The CDR3 bases are TGTGCCAGCAGTGAAGTGCCGACAGGGGTCAAAAACATTCAGTACTTC.

This clone appeared a few times. The chain carries TRBV5-8 and TRBJ2-6; D remains ambiguous. The CDR3 extends over 15 amino acids. Germline values: CDR1 SGHTS, CDR2 YDEGEE. V lost 2 bases and J 0 bases, leaving 6 bases between the germline ends. The CDR3 region has the DNA TGTGCCAGCAGCTTCAGACTCTCTGGGGCCAACGTCCTGACTTTC. It translates to CASSFRLSGANVLTF.

CDR3 nucleotides: TGTGCCATCAGTGAGACGGGCACCGGGGAGCTGTTTTTT. It specifies CAISETGTGELFF. The chain has TRBV10-3 and TRBJ2-2; D not resolved. The CDR3 spans 13 residues. Looked up from germline, CDR1 is ENHRY and CDR2 is SYGVKD. V was shortened by 2 bases and J by 4 bases, with 5 bases between the two germline ends.

The J gene is TRBJ2-3, the V gene TRBV12-5, with 11 positions matching TRBD2. Trimming at V came to 2 bases and at J to 3 bases, leaving 7 bases not matched to a gene. This CDR3 contains 17 residues. The germline CDR1 and CDR2 sequences are LGHNT and FRNRAP. For the CDR3, the DNA is TGTGCTAGTGGTTTGAAGCTAGCGGGGGGAGGTACAGATACGCAGTATTTT. Translated, it gives CASGLKLAGGGTDTQYF.

The rearrangement uses TRBV5-4 and TRBJ1-6; 8 nucleotides line up with TRBD1. This CDR3 has 14 residues. The germline gives CDR1 SGHNT, CDR2 YYREEE (reference sequence). After removal of 1 base from V and 10 bases from J, the junction contained 4 bases not matched to a gene. CDR3 nucleotides: TGTGCCAGCAGCTTGACAGGGGGTTTCTCACCCCTCCACTTT. Amino acids: CASSLTGGFSPLHF. Variable domain in full (rest from reference TRBV5-4 and TRBJ1-6): ETGVTQSPTHLIKTRGQQVTLRCSSQSGHNTVSWYQQALGQGPQFIFQYYREEENGRGNFPPRFSGLQFPNYSSELNVNALELDDSALYLCASSLTGGFSPLHFGNGTRLTVT.

The rearrangement joins TRBV27 to TRBJ2-7; 11 bases are a match to TRBD1. Germline-derived CDR1 and CDR2 are MNHEY and SMNVEV (reference sequence). This CDR3 has 16 residues. Germline trimming cut 2 bases from V and 3 bases from J; bases unmatched to any gene: 6. CDR3: CASSLARTGGGYEQYF. The CDR3 DNA reads TGTGCCAGCAGTTTAGCCCGGACAGGGGGCGGCTACGAGCAGTACTTC.